This entry is about one T cell receptor beta chain. The sample belongs to a study of shared clonotypes between healthy human individuals. Trimming removed 4 bases at V and 2 bases at J, with 10 bases between. This CDR3 comprises 14 residues. Per germline, CDR1 ENHRY and CDR2 SYGVKD. Sequenced by immunoSEQ multiplex PCR; TCRdb stores in-frame clones only, minus some. Among some 2,000,000 clones listed, 95% were seen once. The clonotype was recovered from a man aged 18 to 35 in good health. The rearrangement joins TRBV10-3 to TRBJ2-3; a possible D gene is TRBD1 (5 bases). Material for sequencing was naive CD4+ T cells sorted from blood. The subset is: CD45RA+ positively selected. Here the CDR3 DNA reads TGTGCCATCAGTGCAGGGCTATTCACAGATACGCAGTATTTT. Translating gives CAISAGLFTDTQYF.